This T cell receptor beta chain came from a study of T cell changes during pregnancy in multiple sclerosis. Using immunoSEQ multiplex PCR, the repertoire was profiled, and TCRdb retains in-frame clones only, with some absent. In the table there are about 54,000 clones, just under 90% of which are singletons. The specimen was CD4+ T cells from peripheral blood mononuclear cells, collected in the first trimester of pregnancy. The TCR was taken from a female donor with multiple sclerosis, enrolled in a pregnancy study.

CDR3 nucleotides: TGTGCCAGCAGTCGTCAGAACAGGGGGCGCGTCAATCAGCCCCAGCATTTT. Residues: CASSRQNRGRVNQPQHF. The genes are TRBV11-3 and TRBJ1-5; 9 bases align to TRBD1. CDR1 SGHNT and CDR2 YENEEA come from the germline V gene. The CDR3 extends over 17 amino acids. V lost 6 bases, J lost 3 bases, and 12 bases stayed unmatched. Using reference TRBV11-3 and TRBJ1-5 for the parts outside the CDR3, the full variable domain is EAGVVQSPRYKIIEKKQPVAFWCNPISGHNTLYWYLQNLGQGPELLIRYENEEAVDDSQLPKDRFSAERLKGVDSTLKIQPAELGDSAVYLCASSRQNRGRVNQPQHFGDGTRLSIL.